This T cell receptor beta chain was identified in a study of cytomegalovirus exposure and HLA in healthy donors. Whole-study results and caveats: Overall, 164 TCR beta chains were annotated as cytomegalovirus-associated. Some V segments could not be told apart, so they were left out, TRBV6-2 and TRBV6-3 among them. Later analysis revealed greater clonal expansion in HLA-associated TCR beta chains than in equally common others.

This clone was observed a single time. Its target is unknown. Researchers ran the PCR with 60 Vbeta and 13 Jbeta primers. As handled by the study authors: Unique TCR beta chains totaled some 80 million in a later count, with about 11 million of them shared. Assay: immunoSEQ multiplex PCR; the TCRdb copy retains only in-frame clones and omits some. That table supplies the V and J calls and clone size; D and trimming were determined from the DNA. The sample records about 190,000 clones, over 80% being singletons. This CDR3 is built from 15 residues. Germline CDR1 is SGHTA and CDR2 is FQGNSA. The germline V and J ends were trimmed by 5 bases and 2 bases, with 15 bases remaining between them.

The specimen sequenced was PBMCs. This sequence was found in a middle-aged man in good health and CMV-seropositive. J is TRBJ2-5 and V is TRBV7-2, with a possible D match to TRBD2 (6 bases). The DNA of the CDR3 is TGTGCCAGCAGCCCAGGGTGGGACTCTCAAGAGACCCAGTACTTC. Its protein product is CASSPGWDSQETQYF.